Below are 6 T cell receptor beta chains sequenced from a single sample in a study of blood T cells in healthy people across ages. For the second PCR, which ran for roughly 6 to 11 cycles, a sample-barcoded 5' primer and a J-beta primer mix were used. One entry per CDR3 protein results from TCRdb running MiXCR on the 5' RACE reads. The sample lists approximately 790,000 distinct CDR3 sequences; approximately 67% were seen once. What was sequenced was blood. The origin of the receptors is a man younger than 45 in good health.

With regard to this clonotype: The junction shows a germline mismatch at one end, possibly a read error. The chain recombines TRBV3-1 with TRBJ1-1, with TRBD1 identical over 7 bases. The CDR3 runs 15 residues. The germline CDR1 and CDR2 sequences are LGHDT and YNNKEL (reference sequence). CDR3 sequence (DNA): TGTGCCAGCAGCCAAGGAGGGGGCGAGAACACTGAGGCTTTCTTT. It encodes CASSQGGGENTEAFF.

The V call is TRBV4-3, the J call TRBJ1-2; no clear D. Trimming shortened V by 0 bases and J by 0 bases, and 5 bases separated the two germline ends. Germline loops: CDR1 LGHNA, CDR2 YSLEER. The CDR3 sequence is 14 residues long. The CDR3 is CASSQDLANYGYTF. CDR3 nucleotides: TGCGCCAGCAGCCAAGATCTCGCTAACTATGGCTACACCTTC.

This clonotype was observed a handful of times. The V and J genes are TRBV27 and TRBJ2-7; D unclear. V was trimmed by 6 bases and J by 4 bases, leaving 16 bases between them. The CDR3 is made up of 14 amino acids. CDR1 and CDR2 (germline): MNHEY, SMNVEV (reference sequence). The CDR3 nucleotides read TGTGCCAGCAGCCCCCGAGGCTCCCGTTACGAGCAGTACTTC. Translated, it gives CASSPRGSRYEQYF.

V gene TRBV4-2 combines with J gene TRBJ1-1; 9 positions agree with TRBD1. J gave up 10 bases and V 0 bases, and 6 bases lay outside the gene matches. The germline CDR1 and CDR2 sequences are LGHNA and YNFKEQ. This CDR3 has 14 residues. Here the CDR3 DNA reads TGTGCCAGCAGCCAAGACGTCACAGGGGGCAGAGCTTTCTTT. Its protein product is CASSQDVTGGRAFF.

The V and J genes are TRBV30 and TRBJ2-6; perhaps TRBD2 as D (5 bases). Germline V gene lookup returns CDR1 GTSNPN and CDR2 SVGIG (reference sequence). V was pared by 2 bases and J by 1 base, with 6 bases between. The CDR3 spans 14 residues. CDR3 DNA sequence: TGTGCCTGGAGTACGGGGTCTGGGGCCAACGTCCTGACTTTC. This translates into CAWSTGSGANVLTF.

The rearrangement joins TRBV3-1 to TRBJ1-6, with 8 bases matching TRBD1. The junction had 8 bases not matched to a gene; V was cut back by 0 bases and J by 10 bases. The length of the CDR3 is 16 residues. The germline V gene encodes CDR1 LGHDT and CDR2 YNNKEL (reference sequence). CDR3 sequence reads: CASSQEGAGGRSPLHF. CDR3 coding DNA: TGTGCCAGCAGCCAAGAAGGCGCAGGGGGCAGATCACCCCTCCACTTT.